Below, 4 T cell receptor beta chains from the same sample are listed, as sequenced in a study of blood T cell repertoires in COVID-19. Sequencing used immunoSEQ multiplex PCR; TCRdb keeps in-frame clones, though not all of them. The sample holds nearly 110,000 clones, over 80% seen once. The specimen sequenced was peripheral blood. Receptors originate from a woman in her twenties or thirties with acute or convalescent COVID-19.

The J gene is TRBJ2-2, the V gene TRBV6-4; the D gene is possibly TRBD1 (6 bases). Trimming removed 7 bases at V and 5 bases at J, with 17 bases between. The germline V gene has CDR1 MRHNA and CDR2 SNTAGT. This CDR3 has 15 amino acids. The CDR3 reads CASTSDSQGTGELFF. CDR3 DNA: TGTGCCAGCACCTCGGACAGTCAGGGAACCGGGGAGCTGTTTTTT.

This rearrangement joins TRBV30 to TRBJ1-4; D might be TRBD1 (5 bases). Germline values: CDR1 GTSNPN, CDR2 SVGIG (reference sequence). The CDR3 sequence is 13 residues long. Between the trimmed V and J ends, which lost 2 bases and 6 bases, there was a span of 10 bases. In DNA form, the CDR3 reads TGTGCCTGGAGTAAGGGGACTGATGAAAAACTGTTTTTT. The encoded protein is CAWSKGTDEKLFF.

This chain joins TRBV28 and TRBJ2-2, with 12 bases aligning to TRBD2. The V gene end was trimmed by 7 bases and the J gene end by 1 base; junction bases not matched to a gene: 10. Germline loops: CDR1 MDHEN, CDR2 SYDVKM. The length of the CDR3 is 18 residues. The CDR3 region has the DNA TGTGCCAGCACTCTCCCGACTAGCGGGAGACGGAACACCGGGGAGCTGTTTTTT. It is translated as CASTLPTSGRRNTGELFF.

V gene TRBV25-1 combines with J gene TRBJ2-5; D gene uncertain. CDR3 length: 13 amino acids. Between the trimmed V and J ends, which lost 7 bases and 4 bases, there was a span of 13 bases. Germline CDR1 is MGHDK and CDR2 is SYGVNS. Written as DNA, the CDR3 is TGTGCCAGCAAAATACAGTCCGGAGAGACCCAGTACTTC. Its protein is CASKIQSGETQYF.